These 14 T cell receptor beta chains originate from one sample sequenced in a study of T cell clonality in common variable immunodeficiency. Method: immunoSEQ multiplex PCR; TCRdb's copy keeps in-frame clones and lacks some. Listed for the sample are about 34,000 clones, none seen a single time. Sequenced: peripheral blood mononuclear cells. These receptors were collected from a person between 18 and 70 years old in good health.

There are many counts of this clone. Read data end 3 residues before the CDR3 end; the end is taken from the germline J gene. The gene calls are TRBV19 and TRBJ2-7, with TRBD1 identical over 8 bases. The CDR3 loop spans 15 amino acids. Germline CDR1 is LNHDA and CDR2 is SQIVND (reference sequence). V was pared by 5 bases and J by 1 base, with 7 bases of the junction left unmatched. The CDR3 loop is CASSVGQEASYEQYF. The part of the CDR3 DNA that was read is TGTGCCAGTAGTGTGGGACAGGAGGCTTCCTACGAG.

There are many counts of this clone. Read data end 3 residues before the CDR3 end; the end is taken from the germline J gene. The chain uses TRBV6-1 and TRBJ1-6; TRBD1 agrees at 9 bases. The V gene end was trimmed by 0 bases and the J gene end by 10 bases; junction bases not matched to a gene: 7. CDR3 size: 16 residues. Germline lookup yields CDR1 MNHNS and CDR2 SASEGT. The CDR3 here is CASSEAGTGLSSPLHF. The CDR3 DNA, read in part, is TGTGCCAGCAGTGAAGCTGGGACAGGGCTTTCCTCACCC.

Ten or more counts support this clone. The CDR3 end is not reached by the read, which stops 3 residues before it; the germline J gene fills it in. The chain uses TRBV20-1 and TRBJ1-5, with D perhaps matching TRBD1 (5 bases). Germline CDR1 and CDR2: DFQATT and SNEGSKA (reference sequence). The V end lost 0 bases, the J end lost 4 bases, and 10 bases lay between the germline ends. The length of the CDR3 is 14 residues. The CDR3 region is CSARDAGPNQPQHF. CDR3 DNA (partial): TGCAGTGCTAGAGATGCAGGGCCAAATCAGCCC.

On this clone itself: The CDR3 end lies 3 residues beyond the end of the read and is filled in from the germline J gene. The genes are TRBV13 and TRBJ2-7; D might be TRBD2 (5 bases). Germline V lookup: CDR1 PRHDT, CDR2 FYEKMQ (reference sequence). This CDR3 contains 14 residues. The V gene lost 2 bases and the J gene lost 2 bases, with 10 bases spanning the gap. Incomplete CDR3 DNA: TGTGCCAGCAGCTTACGAGCGGAGACCTACGAG. This codes for CASSLRAETYE. The CDR3 in its entirety is CASSLRAETYEQYF.

This clone was seen at least ten times. Read sequence stops 3 residues before the CDR3 end, and the germline J gene provides the missing end. This chain connects TRBV28 to TRBJ1-2, with 11 bases aligning to TRBD1. This CDR3 has 18 residues. Per germline, CDR1 MDHEN and CDR2 SYDVKM. V dropped 6 bases and J dropped 1; count of bases not matched to a gene: 13. CDR3 bases read: TGTGCCAGCAGAGGACCCGGGACAGGGGGTAGGGGTAACTATGGC. Translated: CASRGPGTGGRGNYG. In full, the CDR3 is CASRGPGTGGRGNYGYTF.

This clone was seen more than once but under ten times. The CDR3 goes on 3 residues after the read ends, and that part is filled in from the germline J gene. This chain uses TRBV6-2 or TRBV6-3 with TRBJ1-1, with a tentative D call TRBD1 (5 bases). Germline CDR1 and CDR2: MNHEY and SVGEGT. CDR3 length: 14 amino acids. The CDR3 reads CASSYGGGPYEAFF. The CDR3 bases that were read are TGTGCCAGCAGTTACGGGGGGGGACCCTACGAG.

This clone has ten or more counts. CDR3 in amino acids: CASSPLRQGGDTQYF. The CDR3 bases that were read are TGTGCCAGTAGCCCCTTGAGGCAGGGGGGAGATACG. The J gene is TRBJ2-3, the V gene TRBV19; possible D gene TRBD1, 7 bases. Read coverage stops 3 residues before the CDR3 terminus; the germline J gene supplies the remainder. Trimming removed 6 bases at V and 5 bases at J, with 18 bases between. CDR3 length: 15 amino acids. Germline loops: CDR1 LNHDA, CDR2 SQIVND (reference sequence). The whole variable domain, remainder taken from reference TRBV19 and TRBJ2-3, is DGGITQSPKYLFRKEGQNVTLSCEQNLNHDAMYWYRQDPGQGLRLIYYSQIVNDFQKGDIAEGYSVSREKKESFPLTVTSAQKNPTAFYLCASSPLRQGGDTQYFGPGTRLTVL.

In its sample, this clone was seen many times. CDR3 DNA, as far as it was read: TGCGCCAGCAGTGAGTCGACGGCAGGGTACCCATACGAG. This codes for CASSESTAGYPYE. The entire CDR3 protein is CASSESTAGYPYEQYF. J is TRBJ2-7 and V is TRBV10-1, with D maybe TRBD1 (5 bases). Sequencing ends 3 residues short of the CDR3 end; the germline J gene provides the rest. Trimming left V 0 bases short and J 4 bases short, with 16 bases between. Germline-derived CDR1 and CDR2 are WNHNN and SYGVQD (reference sequence). This CDR3 contains 16 residues.

This clone was detected ten times or more. Coverage ceases 3 residues before the CDR3 finishes, and the germline J gene fills in the end. The V call is TRBV20-1, the J call TRBJ1-2, with D perhaps matching TRBD1 (5 bases). The germline gives CDR1 DFQATT, CDR2 SNEGSKA (reference sequence). The CDR3 runs 14 residues. V was trimmed by 4 bases and J by 4 bases, leaving 16 bases between them. The sequenced CDR3 bases are TGCAGTGCTACCCCGGGGGGACCGATCTATGGC. Translated, it gives CSATPGGPIYG. The entire CDR3 protein is CSATPGGPIYGYTF.

In its sample, this clone was seen many times. The CDR3 is cut off 3 residues early in the read; its end comes from the germline J gene. V gene TRBV11-2 combines with J gene TRBJ2-2, with D perhaps matching TRBD2 (6 bases). CDR3 size: 15 residues. The V end was cut by 6 bases, the J end by 0 bases, with 11 bases between. Germline V CDR1 and CDR2: SGHAT, FQNNGV. The DNA read from the CDR3 is TGTGCCAGCAGATTGACTAGGGCGAACACCGGGGAG. Translating gives CASRLTRANTGE. The full-length CDR3 reads as CASRLTRANTGELFF.

This clone was recorded many times. CDR3 DNA (partial): TGTGCCAGCTCGGGGGGACTGTCCCTTCAAGAGACC. It yields the protein CASSGGLSLQET. The entire CDR3 protein is CASSGGLSLQETQYF. V gene TRBV18 combines with J gene TRBJ2-5; D is perhaps TRBD2 (6 bases). With the read ending 3 residues before the CDR3 end, the germline J gene is used to fill in that end. Deletions cut 6 bases from V and 2 bases from J, with 16 bases between. This CDR3 has 15 amino acids. CDR1 and CDR2 from the germline V gene are KGHSH and LQKENI.

This clone was picked up many times. The read is 3 residues too short to cover the CDR3 end, so that end is filled in from the germline J gene. J is TRBJ2-5 and V is TRBV7-9, with unresolved D. CDR1 and CDR2 (germline): SEHNR, FQNEAQ (reference sequence). V lost 4 bases, J lost 3 bases, and 12 bases lay in between. The CDR3 has 14 amino acids. CDR3 protein: CASSSWAPEETQYF. The covered CDR3 bases are TGTGCCAGCAGCTCCTGGGCTCCAGAAGAGACC.

This clone has a count of ten or more. The read finishes 3 residues shy of the CDR3 end, and the germline J gene is used to complete it. The J gene is TRBJ2-3, the V gene TRBV7-2; 7 bases line up with TRBD2. The V and J ends lost 5 bases and 1 base, in that order; junction bases with no gene match: 6. The CDR3 runs to 15 residues. Germline lookup yields CDR1 SGHTA and CDR2 FQGNSA. The chain's CDR3 is CASSHQGLGTDTQYF. The covered CDR3 bases are TGTGCCAGCAGCCATCAAGGACTAGGCACAGATACG.

This clone showed up many times. The missing CDR3 end, 3 residues past where the read stops, is filled in from the germline J gene. The genes are TRBV20-1 and TRBJ2-5; D not certain. The CDR3 has 11 amino acids. Trimming stripped 6 bases from V and 6 bases from J, with 11 bases between. In germline, CDR1 is DFQATT, CDR2 SNEGSKA (reference sequence). The chain's CDR3 is CSAPIQKTQYF. The sequenced part of the CDR3 DNA is TGCAGTGCACCGATTCAGAAGACC.